Included here is one TCR beta chain sequence, with context. Its specificity is unknown. This record comes from a study of cytomegalovirus exposure and HLA in healthy donors. Study findings and constraints: An ancestry cluster, one associated with Asian ancestry, reportedly showed fewer N-insertions than the approximately 670-donor mean in a later analysis. The study designated 160 or so TCR beta chains cytomegalovirus-associated.

Researchers ran the PCR with 60 Vbeta and 13 Jbeta primers. Only in-frame clones appear in the TCRdb table, and some are missing; sequencing was by immunoSEQ multiplex PCR. Altogether around 250,000 clones are present, about 81% being singletons, with the ten largest covering 8%. The TCR sequence derives from a woman aged 55-75 years in good health and CMV-seropositive. Sequencing used PBMCs.

CDR3: CASSFDSGRVNEQFF. The CDR3 region has the DNA TGTGCCAGCAGCTTTGATAGCGGGAGGGTCAATGAGCAGTTCTTC. The chain combines TRBV5-4 with TRBJ2-1, with TRBD2 identical over 11 bases. The V and J ends lost 2 bases and 6 bases, in that order; junction bases with no gene match: 4. The CDR3 runs to 15 residues. From germline, CDR1 is SGHNT and CDR2 YYREEE (reference sequence). The full variable domain, with the rest looked up from reference TRBV5-4 and TRBJ2-1, is ETGVTQSPTHLIKTRGQQVTLRCSSQSGHNTVSWYQQALGQGPQFIFQYYREEENGRGNFPPRFSGLQFPNYSSELNVNALELDDSALYLCASSFDSGRVNEQFFGPGTRLTVL.